These 7 T cell receptor beta chains were all obtained from the same sample, sequenced in a study of CD8 T cells in ankylosing spondylitis. Study-level findings and limits: Blood of patients with ankylosing spondylitis appeared to be characterized by a TCR beta motif of 8 or 9 highly homologous variants.

Their antigen targets remain unknown. MiXCR, run by TCRdb on the 5' RACE reads, gives a single entry per CDR3 protein. The repertoire holds around 890,000 distinct CDR3 sequences, with about 10% as singletons. Sequencing input: blood, either unsorted or a sorted T cell fraction (not recorded which). The receptors stem from a male donor with ankylosing spondylitis.

The table lists this clonotype with a few counts. The gene calls are TRBV11-2 and TRBJ2-2, with TRBD2 identical over 9 bases. CDR1 and CDR2 (germline): SGHAT, FQNNGV. The CDR3 length is 18 residues. V shed 1 base, J shed 4 bases, and the junction held 10 bases outside the gene matches. Here the CDR3 reads CASSLGGRADSGTGELFF. CDR3 DNA sequence: TGTGCCAGCAGCTTAGGCGGGAGGGCCGATTCGGGCACCGGGGAGCTGTTTTTT.

The chain couples TRBV28 to TRBJ1-2, with D tentatively TRBD1 (5 bases). The ends were cut back, 1 base at V and 10 bases at J, with 10 bases in the middle. The CDR3 is made up of 12 amino acids. The V gene's germline CDR1 is MDHEN and CDR2 SYDVKM. The CDR3 reads CASSLSAGTYTF. The DNA for the CDR3 is TGTGCCAGCAGTTTATCGGCCGGGACCTACACCTTC.

This clonotype was found many times. This rearrangement joins TRBV5-5 to TRBJ1-1, with TRBD1 matching over 7 bases. Germline trimming cut 4 bases from V and 1 base from J; bases unmatched to any gene: 4. The CDR3 spans 14 residues. The germline V gene encodes CDR1 SGHKS and CDR2 YYEKEE (reference sequence). Here the CDR3 reads CASSAGQPNTEAFF. DNA of the CDR3: TGTGCCAGCAGCGCGGGACAGCCGAACACTGAAGCTTTCTTT.

V gene TRBV3-1 combines with J gene TRBJ1-5, with 8 bases aligning to TRBD1. The germline V gene has CDR1 LGHDT and CDR2 YNNKEL (reference sequence). This CDR3 comprises 15 residues. Germline trimming cut 1 base from V and 3 bases from J; bases unmatched to any gene: 2. CDR3 bases: TGTGCCAGCAGCCAAGGACAGGGGTTCAATCAGCCCCAGCATTTT. Its protein is CASSQGQGFNQPQHF.

In this sample, this clonotype turned up many times. V gene TRBV4-2 combines with J gene TRBJ2-7; perhaps TRBD1 as D (6 bases). V was pared by 0 bases and J by 2 bases, with 8 bases between. Looked up from germline, CDR1 is LGHNA and CDR2 is YNFKEQ. There are 14 residues in the CDR3. The CDR3 DNA sequence: TGTGCCAGCAGCCAAGACAGGGGAACCTACGAGCAGTACTTC. Translating it yields CASSQDRGTYEQYF.

This clonotype was detected ten times or more. The V call is TRBV4-2, the J call TRBJ2-1, with 8 bases identical to TRBD1. In germline, CDR1 is LGHNA, CDR2 YNFKEQ. V dropped 4 bases and J dropped 3; count of bases not matched to a gene: 5. The CDR3 length is 15 residues. The CDR3 protein is CASSRVDRDYNEQFF. In nucleotides, the CDR3 is TGTGCCAGCAGCCGGGTGGACAGGGACTACAATGAGCAGTTCTTC.

This clonotype was seen a handful of times. This chain joins TRBV20-1 and TRBJ1-1; D not resolved. V lost 0 bases and J 6 bases, leaving 8 bases between the germline ends. The germline CDR1 and CDR2 sequences are DFQATT and SNEGSKA (reference sequence). CDR3 length: 12 amino acids. For the CDR3, the DNA is TGCAGTGCTAGAGATCACGGGGCTGAAGCTTTCTTT. It codes for CSARDHGAEAFF.